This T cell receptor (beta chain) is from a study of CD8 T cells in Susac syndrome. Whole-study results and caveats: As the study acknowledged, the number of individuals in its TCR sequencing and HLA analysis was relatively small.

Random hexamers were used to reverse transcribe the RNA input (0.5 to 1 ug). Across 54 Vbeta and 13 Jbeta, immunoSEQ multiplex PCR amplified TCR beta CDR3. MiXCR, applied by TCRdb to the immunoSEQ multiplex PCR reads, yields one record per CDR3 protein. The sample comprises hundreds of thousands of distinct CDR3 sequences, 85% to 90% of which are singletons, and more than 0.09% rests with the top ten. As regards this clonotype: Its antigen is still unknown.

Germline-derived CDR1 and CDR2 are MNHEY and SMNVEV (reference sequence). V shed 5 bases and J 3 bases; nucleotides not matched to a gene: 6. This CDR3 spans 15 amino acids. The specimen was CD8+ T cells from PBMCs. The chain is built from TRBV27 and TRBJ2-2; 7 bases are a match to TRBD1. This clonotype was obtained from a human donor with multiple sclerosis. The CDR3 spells CASSKGATDTGELFF. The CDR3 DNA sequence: TGTGCCAGCAGTAAGGGGGCGACGGACACCGGGGAGCTGTTTTTT.